Below, 28 T cell receptor beta chains from the same sample are listed, as sequenced in a study of cytomegalovirus exposure and HLA in healthy donors. The PCR had 60 Vbeta and 13 Jbeta primers. Data came from immunoSEQ multiplex PCR; TCRdb stores just in-frame clones and leaves some out. The sample shows 100,000 to 150,000 clones, roughly 79% of them seen only once. Sequenced material: PBMCs. The receptor source for this set is a woman in her late teens or twenties in good health and CMV-seronegative.

The V gene is TRBV13, the J gene TRBJ2-7; 10 bases align to TRBD2. Germline lookup yields CDR1 PRHDT and CDR2 FYEKMQ (reference sequence). V dropped 5 bases and J dropped 3; count of bases not matched to a gene: 4. The CDR3 consists of 14 residues. In DNA, the CDR3 is TGTGCCAGCAGCCCTAGCGGGGGTAACTACGAGCAGTACTTC. As protein: CASSPSGGNYEQYF.

This clone has more than one count but fewer than ten. The chain has TRBV29-1 and TRBJ1-4; no reliable D call. The CDR3 spans 14 residues. V was trimmed by 4 bases and J by 0 bases, leaving 9 bases between them. The germline gives CDR1 SQVTM, CDR2 ANQGSEA. CDR3 nucleotides: TGCAGCGTTGTCAGTCCTGCAACTAATGAAAAACTGTTTTTT. This encodes CSVVSPATNEKLFF.

CDR3 nucleotides: TGTGCCAGTAGTTGGGACAGGAGTTATCAGCCCCAGCATTTT. Its protein is CASSWDRSYQPQHF. The chain is built from TRBV19 and TRBJ1-5; 8 bases are a match to TRBD1. The CDR3 is 14 residues long. V lost 5 bases, J lost 5 bases, and 5 bases stayed unmatched. Germline V CDR1 and CDR2: LNHDA, SQIVND (reference sequence).

The genes are TRBV9 and TRBJ1-1, with 7 bases aligning to TRBD1. Trimming removed 1 base from V and 7 bases from J; junction bases left unmatched: 4. The CDR3 consists of 13 residues. Germline CDR1 reads SGDLS; CDR2 reads YYNGEE. The CDR3 nucleotides read TGTGCCAGCAGCGTAAGCCCAGGGGGTGAAGCTTTCTTT. Its translation is CASSVSPGGEAFF. Variable domain in full (rest from reference TRBV9 and TRBJ1-1): DSGVTQTPKHLITATGQRVTLRCSPRSGDLSVYWYQQSLDQGLQFLIQYYNGEERAKGNILERFSAQQFPDLHSELNLSSLELGDSALYFCASSVSPGGEAFFGQGTRLTVV.

V and J are TRBV7-9 and TRBJ1-5; D perhaps matches TRBD1 (5 bases). CDR1 SEHNR and CDR2 FQNEAQ come from the germline V gene (reference sequence). Trimming shortened V by 0 bases and J by 7 bases, and 10 bases separated the two germline ends. The CDR3 runs 14 residues. The CDR3 sequence is CASSLAGEKQPQHF. DNA for the CDR3: TGTGCCAGCAGCTTAGCAGGGGAAAAGCAGCCCCAGCATTTT.

The chain is built from TRBV7-6 and TRBJ2-1, with D maybe TRBD1 (6 bases). V was clipped by 1 base and J by 1 base, with 14 bases between them. The CDR3 has 17 residues. Germline CDR1 is SGHVS and CDR2 is FNYEAQ. In nucleotides, the CDR3 is TGTGCCAGCAGCTTAGATGGTCCCGGGACATCCTACAATGAGCAGTTCTTC. Translating gives CASSLDGPGTSYNEQFF.

The chain is built from TRBV6-6 and TRBJ2-3; TRBD2 is a possible D gene (5 bases). CDR3 size: 16 residues. Germline V gene sequence: CDR1 MNHNY, CDR2 SVGAGI (reference sequence). Trimming took off 2 bases at V and 1 base at J, with 13 bases between the two ends. The CDR3 sequence is CASSYAPGSRTDTQYF. The CDR3 DNA is TGTGCCAGCAGTTACGCCCCGGGATCTCGCACAGATACGCAGTATTTT.

The chain's CDR3 is CASSIQGRETQYF. The CDR3 coding sequence is TGTGCCAGCAGCATTCAGGGAAGAGAGACCCAGTACTTC. The chain uses TRBV5-6 and TRBJ2-5, with D perhaps matching TRBD1 (5 bases). CDR3 size: 13 residues. Germline CDR1 is SGHDT and CDR2 is YYEEEE. Trimming left V 4 bases short and J 4 bases short, with 11 bases between.

The chain carries TRBV7-2 and TRBJ2-7; D may be TRBD1 (5 bases). Between the trimmed V and J ends, which lost 5 bases and 3 bases, there was a span of 11 bases. Germline CDR1 is SGHTA and CDR2 is FQGNSA. The CDR3 contains 13 residues. CDR3 coding DNA: TGTGCCAGCAGCCACGACAGCTTCTACGAGCAGTACTTC. Its translation is CASSHDSFYEQYF.

This sequence joins TRBV19 and TRBJ2-3, with 9 bases fitting TRBD1. The germline gives CDR1 LNHDA, CDR2 SQIVND (reference sequence). V gave up 5 bases and J gave up 3 bases; unmatched junction bases: 6. This CDR3 comprises 15 residues. The CDR3 loop reads CASSPRQGGTDTQYF. In DNA, the CDR3 is TGTGCCAGTAGTCCCCGACAGGGGGGGACAGATACGCAGTATTTT.

This clone has more than one count but fewer than ten. The V call is TRBV4-2, the J call TRBJ1-1; D gene unclear. This CDR3 is 16 amino acids long. The V gene lost 1 base and the J gene lost 5 bases, with 17 bases spanning the gap. In germline, CDR1 is LGHNA, CDR2 YNFKEQ. The CDR3 bases are TGTGCCAGCAGCCAAGTTATCGCAAGAAGCTGGACTGAAGCTTTCTTT. It specifies CASSQVIARSWTEAFF.

This clone has a single count. The chain joins TRBV7-9 to TRBJ1-4; D possibly corresponds to TRBD1 (6 bases). V lost 6 bases and J lost 8, with 16 bases in between. The CDR3 loop spans 14 amino acids. The V gene's germline CDR1 is SEHNR and CDR2 FQNEAQ (reference sequence). The CDR3 DNA follows: TGTGCCAGCAGTGGACAGTCCTTCTACGAAAAACTGTTTTTT. As protein: CASSGQSFYEKLFF.

This clone was detected only a few times. The gene calls are TRBV19 and TRBJ1-1; 7 nucleotides align to TRBD1. This CDR3 spans 14 amino acids. With V trimmed by 3 bases and J by 4 bases, 5 bases remained unmatched. Germline CDR1 and CDR2: LNHDA and SQIVND (reference sequence). The CDR3, as DNA: TGTGCCAGTAGTATTAGGCAGGGGGTCACTGAAGCTTTCTTT. Its translation: CASSIRQGVTEAFF.

The rearrangement joins TRBV2 to TRBJ2-1, with D unresolved. Germline V gives CDR1 SNHLY, CDR2 FYNNEI. Deletions cut 7 bases from V and 5 bases from J, with 12 bases between. CDR3 length equals 13 residues. In DNA, the CDR3 is TGTGCCAGCACATTTCGCCGGGACAATGAGCAGTTCTTC. The encoded protein is CASTFRRDNEQFF.

The chain couples TRBV30 to TRBJ1-2; tentative D call: TRBD1 (5 bases). V was shortened by 4 bases and J by 4 bases, with 13 bases between the two germline ends. The germline V gene encodes CDR1 GTSNPN and CDR2 SVGIG (reference sequence). The CDR3 length is 13 residues. CDR3 sequence: CAWTRQRVYGYTF. For the CDR3, the DNA is TGTGCCTGGACCCGACAGAGAGTCTATGGCTACACCTTC.

The V gene is TRBV2, the J gene TRBJ1-1, with D perhaps TRBD1 (5 bases). Trimming removed 7 bases from V and 1 base from J, with 13 bases in between. CDR1 SNHLY and CDR2 FYNNEI come from the germline V gene. The CDR3 has 14 amino acids. DNA for the CDR3: TGTGCCAGCACCCTCCCGGGGGGGAACACTGAAGCTTTCTTT. It is translated as CASTLPGGNTEAFF.

The genes are TRBV4-1 and TRBJ2-7; 8 nucleotides align to TRBD1. Germline V gives CDR1 MGHRA, CDR2 YSYEKL. V dropped 1 base and J dropped 0; count of bases not matched to a gene: 11. CDR3 size: 18 residues. In DNA, the CDR3 is TGCGCCAGCAGCCAAGTGGCCAGGACAGGGACCCTCTCCTACGAGCAGTACTTC. Its protein is CASSQVARTGTLSYEQYF.

This chain's CDR3 is CAVRDSTGNTIYF. CDR3 nucleotide sequence: TGTGCCGTACGGGACAGTACTGGAAACACCATATATTTT. This rearrangement joins TRBV6-5 to TRBJ1-3, with 7 bases identical to TRBD1. Germline CDR1 is MNHEY and CDR2 is SVGAGI. CDR3 size: 13 residues. The junction had 6 bases not matched to a gene; V was cut back by 11 bases and J by 2 bases.

This clone has just one count. This CDR3 reads CASSLAGTKAKTEQFF. The DNA for the CDR3 is TGTGCCAGCAGCTTGGCCGGGACTAAGGCTAAAACTGAGCAGTTCTTC. The rearrangement joins TRBV5-4 to TRBJ2-1; 7 bases are a match to TRBD2. The CDR3 is 16 residues long. Germline V gene data show CDR1 as SGHNT and CDR2 as YYREEE (reference sequence). V shed 0 bases and J 9 bases; nucleotides not matched to a gene: 12.

The V call is TRBV20-1, the J call TRBJ2-1, with 7 positions matching TRBD2. This CDR3 contains 11 residues. The germline V gene encodes CDR1 DFQATT and CDR2 SNEGSKA (reference sequence). As DNA, the CDR3 is TGCGGCCAGCGGGGATTCAATGAGCAGTTCTTC. Its translation is CGQRGFNEQFF.

The chain uses TRBV18 and TRBJ2-3; D is undetermined. Germline V gene sequence: CDR1 KGHSH, CDR2 LQKENI. Between the trimmed V and J ends, which lost 3 bases and 5 bases, there was a span of 3 bases. The length of the CDR3 is 11 residues. The CDR3 loop reads CASSPLDTQYF. In DNA form, the CDR3 reads TGTGCCAGCTCACCCTTAGATACGCAGTATTTT.

The rearrangement joins TRBV25-1 to TRBJ1-2; maybe TRBD1 (5 bases). Trimming pared 6 bases from V and 0 bases from J, leaving 14 bases between. Germline-derived CDR1 and CDR2 are MGHDK and SYGVNS. This CDR3 region has 15 residues. The CDR3 nucleotides are TGTGCCAGCAGAGGCGGGGGTACCGCTAACTATGGCTACACCTTC. It yields the protein CASRGGGTANYGYTF.

This chain links TRBV29-1 with TRBJ1-2, with D maybe TRBD1 (6 bases). Per germline, CDR1 SQVTM and CDR2 ANQGSEA. Trimming left V 3 bases short and J 5 bases short, with 19 bases between. The length of the CDR3 is 15 residues. CDR3: CSVESTWTDRYGYTF. The CDR3 DNA is TGCAGCGTTGAGTCTACCTGGACAGATAGATATGGCTACACCTTC.

This chain links TRBV6-1 with TRBJ1-2, with D possibly matching TRBD1 (6 bases). The CDR3 has 16 residues. Trimming removed 3 bases from V and 0 bases from J, with 14 bases in between. The germline V gene encodes CDR1 MNHNS and CDR2 SASEGT. The CDR3 nucleotides read TGTGCCAGCAGTGAGCCAGCCGGGACATCTAACTATGGCTACACCTTC. Translation: CASSEPAGTSNYGYTF.

This clone turned up a few times. The chain carries TRBV6-5 and TRBJ1-2; a weak D match, TRBD1 (6 bases). V was trimmed by 10 bases and J by 7 bases, leaving 13 bases between them. The CDR3 totals 11 residues. Germline loops: CDR1 MNHEY, CDR2 SVGAGI. The chain's CDR3 is CAIRGALGYTF. The CDR3 DNA is TGTGCCATTCGGGGGGCCCTTGGCTACACCTTC.

The rearrangement uses TRBV6-5 and TRBJ2-7; 9 bases line up with TRBD1. There are 15 residues in the CDR3. Germline V CDR1 and CDR2: MNHEY, SVGAGI. V shed 7 bases, J shed 6 bases, and the junction held 13 bases outside the gene matches. The CDR3 protein is CASKTGTGSLGEQYF. The DNA for the CDR3 is TGTGCCAGCAAAACCGGGACAGGGTCATTAGGCGAGCAGTACTTC.

The chain uses TRBV28 and TRBJ1-2, with TRBD1 matching over 8 bases. Per the germline V gene, CDR1 is MDHEN and CDR2 is SYDVKM. V shed 7 bases and J 2 bases; nucleotides not matched to a gene: 3. This CDR3 contains 13 residues. In DNA form, the CDR3 reads TGTGCCAGCATTCGGACAGGGAACTATGGCTACACCTTC. Protein sequence: CASIRTGNYGYTF.

V gene TRBV10-1 combines with J gene TRBJ2-1; the match to TRBD2 covers 7 bases. V shed 3 bases and J 5 bases; nucleotides not matched to a gene: 4. The CDR3 runs 14 residues. CDR1 is WNHNN, CDR2 SYGVQD, per germline (reference sequence). The CDR3 DNA follows: TGCGCCAGCAGTGACCCTAGCGGAGACAATGAGCAGTTCTTC. Its translation: CASSDPSGDNEQFF.